This is a list of T cell receptor beta chains from one sample in a study of blood T cell repertoires in COVID-19. Clones were sequenced by immunoSEQ multiplex PCR, and TCRdb holds only the in-frame ones, with some missing. The sample has about 210,000 clones; roughly 87% are singletons. The sequencing sample was made of PBMCs or T cells enriched from blood (not recorded which). Receptor source: a man aged 18 to 35 with acute COVID-19. Each CDR3 is given with its conserved first and last residue.

TRBV20-1 CSATSYNEQFF
TRBV7-6 CASSLNSGKNEQFF
TRBV18 CATNLGQEYNEQFF
TRBV9 CASSVANSGTSGRQFF
TRBV4-1 CASSPGQGPNTEAFF
TRBV2 CASVDPGRAGTYEQYF
TRBV2 CASSRQLQPQHF
TRBV28 CASSPTGYSGNTIYF
TRBV7-8 CASSLGQGNTEAFF
TRBV29-1 CSAEGAGAYNEQFF
TRBV30 CAWSGLGAAGNTIYF
TRBV5-8 CASTGVRPEAFF
TRBV11-3 CASSLPSVNEQFF
TRBV12-5 CASGLSRQHGYTF
TRBV18 CASSPPLGGSTDTQYF
TRBV28 CASSLPGQVRTNEKLFF
TRBV6-5 CASRDRGAHEQYF